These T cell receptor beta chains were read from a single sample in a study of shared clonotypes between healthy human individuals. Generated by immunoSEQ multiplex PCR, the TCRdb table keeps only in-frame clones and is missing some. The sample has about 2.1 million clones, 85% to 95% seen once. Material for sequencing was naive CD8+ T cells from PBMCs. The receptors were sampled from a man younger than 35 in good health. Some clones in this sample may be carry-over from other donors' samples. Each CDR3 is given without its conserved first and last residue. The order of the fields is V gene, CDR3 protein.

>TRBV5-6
ASSLDSGEQF
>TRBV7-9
ASTTGEGTDTQY
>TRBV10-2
ASSADRHGYGYT
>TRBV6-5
ASSYTLQGAPYEQY
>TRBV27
ATLDGSTDTQY
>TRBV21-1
AKRGRRADTQY
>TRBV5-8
ASSPQGSRTEAF
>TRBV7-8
ASSRSPGGNQPQH
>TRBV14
ASSQASGRAKGETQY
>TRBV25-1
ASSEYPRGGETDTQY
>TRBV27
ASSSYSDTQY
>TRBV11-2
ASSLADTYGYT
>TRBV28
ASSSPGQGAFNQPQH
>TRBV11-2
ASSAGYYEQY
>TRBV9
ASSPRTSGSSDTQY
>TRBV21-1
ASSTRGGRTYEQY
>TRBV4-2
ASSPTSADSYEQY
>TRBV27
ASSAGGTYEQY
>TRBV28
ASRPRQTATNEKLF
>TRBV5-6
ASTGGPKNEQY
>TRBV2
ASRDLPSGIYNEQF
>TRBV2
ASSERGRPPH
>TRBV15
ATSRDTGVNTEAF
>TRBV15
ATSGEGESYNEQF
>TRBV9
ASSPNPTSYEQY
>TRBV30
AWSQQGGTEAF
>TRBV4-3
ASSPRTTFPYEQY
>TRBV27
ASSSETDTQY
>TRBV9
ASSVVEGTEAF
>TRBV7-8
ASSLVRLAGGGYEQY
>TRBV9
ASSPPLASGSITGELF
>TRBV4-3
ASSQDRTGLYEQY
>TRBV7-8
ASSLGTGAMNTEAF
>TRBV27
ASSFVPGGDTQY
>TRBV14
ASSHFIRDTGDLNYGYT
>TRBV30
AWGGQDPGGTEAF
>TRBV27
ASSLVTGTSFNYGYT
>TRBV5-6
ASSLAWSSYNEQF
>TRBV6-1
ASSEFFRTGEETQY
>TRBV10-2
ASKHPGLAGAEQF
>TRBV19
ASSILGTGGVLQPQH
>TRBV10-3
AISESTSGTHSYEQY
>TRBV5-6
ASSLWGTAYEQY
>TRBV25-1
ASRRTSLPYEQY
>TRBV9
ASSPGGGAYNEQF
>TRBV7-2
ASSYSWGDQETQY
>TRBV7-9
ASSLDPGSGANVLT
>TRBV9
ASSVGPGLASNEQF
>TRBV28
ASSLLTGITYEQY